The 23 T cell receptor beta chains reported below all come from one sample, sequenced in a study of cytomegalovirus exposure and HLA in healthy donors. Primers included in the PCR were 60 Vbeta and 13 Jbeta primers. Here immunoSEQ multiplex PCR was the method, and the copy in TCRdb shows in-frame clones only, minus some. The clone table shows approximately 50,000 clones, with the ten largest holding approximately 2.1%. Sequencing was performed on PBMCs. Every receptor here comes from a female donor in good health and CMV-seronegative.

The chain has TRBV6-5 and TRBJ2-1; no firm D call. This CDR3 comprises 16 residues. V was shortened by 0 bases and J by 0 bases, with 9 bases between the two germline ends. Looked up from germline, CDR1 is MNHEY and CDR2 is SVGAGI. The CDR3 coding sequence is TGTGCCAGCAGTTACTCGGCTCCTAGCTCCTACAATGAGCAGTTCTTC. Translation: CASSYSAPSSYNEQFF.

The rearrangement joins TRBV13 to TRBJ2-1; TRBD1 agrees at 9 bases. Trimming took 6 bases from V and 6 from J; bases not matched to a gene: 6. The germline gives CDR1 PRHDT, CDR2 FYEKMQ (reference sequence). This CDR3 comprises 14 residues. The CDR3 bases are TGTGCCAGCAGGAGCGGACAGGGGAGCAATGAGCAGTTCTTC. Protein sequence: CASRSGQGSNEQFF.

CDR3 bases: TGTGCCAGCTCACCTCCTAGCACAGATACGCAGTATTTT. Translating gives CASSPPSTDTQYF. The rearrangement uses TRBV18 and TRBJ2-3; D unresolved. Trimming removed 3 bases from V and 0 bases from J, with 4 bases in between. Per the germline V gene, CDR1 is KGHSH and CDR2 is LQKENI. This CDR3 comprises 13 residues. Based on the CDR3 plus reference TRBV18 and TRBJ2-3, the full variable domain is NAGVMQNPRHLVRRRGQEARLRCSPMKGHSHVYWYRQLPEEGLKFMVYLQKENIIDESGMPKERFSAEFPKEGPSILRIQQVVRGDSAAYFCASSPPSTDTQYFGPGTRLTVL.

This sequence joins TRBV29-1 and TRBJ2-7; 8 bases are a match to TRBD1. The CDR3 length is 13 residues. The V gene's germline CDR1 is SQVTM and CDR2 ANQGSEA. V gave up 4 bases and J gave up 1 base; unmatched junction bases: 3. The chain's CDR3 is CSVGGDRSYEQYF. Here the CDR3 DNA reads TGCAGCGTTGGGGGGGACAGGTCCTACGAGCAGTACTTC.

The chain recombines TRBV5-6 with TRBJ2-1; 8 positions match TRBD2. The CDR3 has 17 residues. Germline trimming cut 2 bases from V and 5 bases from J; bases unmatched to any gene: 12. Per the germline V gene, CDR1 is SGHDT and CDR2 is YYEEEE. The CDR3 is CASSLGMGGGSDNEQFF. The CDR3 nucleotides are TGTGCCAGCAGCTTAGGTATGGGCGGGGGGTCCGACAATGAGCAGTTCTTC. The whole variable domain, filled in from reference TRBV5-6 and TRBJ2-1, reads DAGVTQSPTHLIKTRGQQVTLRCSPKSGHDTVSWYQQALGQGPQFIFQYYEEEERQRGNFPDRFSGHQFPNYSSELNVNALLLGDSALYLCASSLGMGGGSDNEQFFGPGTRLTVL.

This chain connects TRBV30 to TRBJ1-4, with 10 bases lining up with TRBD1. Trimming took 0 bases from V and 8 from J; bases not matched to a gene: 3. This CDR3 is 14 amino acids long. Germline V lookup: CDR1 GTSNPN, CDR2 SVGIG (reference sequence). The DNA of the CDR3 is TGTGCCTGGAGTGTGGGACAGGGGAGGGAAAAACTGTTTTTT. It encodes CAWSVGQGREKLFF.

The V and J genes are TRBV27 and TRBJ1-5; 9 nucleotides match TRBD1. V gave up 6 bases and J gave up 7 bases; unmatched junction bases: 16. The CDR3 length is 17 residues. Germline CDR1 is MNHEY and CDR2 is SMNVEV (reference sequence). The CDR3 reads CASSPRGDRVVGQPQHF. CDR3 coding DNA: TGTGCCAGCAGCCCCCGAGGGGACAGGGTAGTCGGACAGCCCCAGCATTTT.

The chain employs TRBV7-9 and TRBJ2-2; TRBD1 agrees at 10 bases. Germline-derived CDR1 and CDR2 are SEHNR and FQNEAQ (reference sequence). The CDR3 spans 16 residues. Losses at the gene ends were 5 bases for V and 5 bases for J; bases not matched to a gene: 8. This CDR3 is CASSPMGTGETGELFF. CDR3 DNA sequence: TGTGCCAGCAGCCCTATGGGGACAGGGGAAACCGGGGAGCTGTTTTTT.

V and J are TRBV9 and TRBJ2-2; D is ambiguous. This CDR3 has 14 amino acids. CDR1 is SGDLS, CDR2 YYNGEE, per germline. The V end lost 4 bases, the J end lost 2 bases, and 9 bases lay between the germline ends. The DNA for the CDR3 is TGTGCCAGCAGCCCTCGCGTTAACACCGGGGAGCTGTTTTTT. It yields the protein CASSPRVNTGELFF.

A remark on this clone: One end of the junction does not line up with germline, which may come from a read error. The chain recombines TRBV18 with TRBJ2-7; 10 bases match TRBD2. This CDR3 is built from 16 residues. Per germline, CDR1 KGHSH and CDR2 LQKENI. The CDR3 DNA reads as TGTGCCAGCTCACCTTCGATTTCGGAACTAGCGGGATCCCCCGACTTC. Translating it yields CASSPSISELAGSPDF. The whole variable domain, filled in from reference TRBV18 and TRBJ2-7, reads NAGVMQNPRHLVRRRGQEARLRCSPMKGHSHVYWYRQLPEEGLKFMVYLQKENIIDESGMPKERFSAEFPKEGPSILRIQQVVRGDSAAYFCASSPSISELAGSPDFGPGTRLTVT.

The CDR3 DNA reads as TGCGCCAGCAGTCCGGAGGGACTAGCGGTGAATGAGCAGTTCTTC. Protein: CASSPEGLAVNEQFF. The gene calls are TRBV5-1 and TRBJ2-1, with TRBD2 matching over 11 bases. Trimming cost V 5 bases and J 7 bases; bases outside gene matches: 8. Germline V gene sequence: CDR1 SGHRS, CDR2 YFSETQ. This CDR3 has 15 residues.

CDR3 in DNA: TGCAGCGTTGCACACCAGGTGGGCAGGAACGAGCAGTACTTC. It translates to CSVAHQVGRNEQYF. The V and J genes are TRBV29-1 and TRBJ2-7; D gene uncertain. The CDR3 length is 14 residues. CDR1 and CDR2 from the germline V gene are SQVTM and ANQGSEA. The V and J ends lost 4 bases and 5 bases respectively, with 18 bases between them.

V and J are TRBV6-6 and TRBJ1-2; TRBD1 might be the D (5 bases). Per the germline V gene, CDR1 is MNHNY and CDR2 is SVGAGI (reference sequence). V was clipped by 3 bases and J by 4 bases, with 18 bases between them. This CDR3 has 16 residues. The CDR3 loop reads CASSYEQVGPRYGYTF. The CDR3 DNA follows: TGTGCCAGCAGTTATGAACAGGTTGGCCCACGCTATGGCTACACCTTC.

The chain links TRBV30 to TRBJ1-4, with D possibly being TRBD1 (5 bases). The CDR3 is 14 amino acids. Trimming removed 2 bases from V and 5 bases from J, with 12 bases in between. The germline CDR1 and CDR2 sequences are GTSNPN and SVGIG (reference sequence). The CDR3 loop reads CAWSPDTRNEKLFF. The CDR3 coding sequence is TGTGCCTGGAGTCCGGACACCCGCAATGAAAAACTGTTTTTT.

The rearrangement links TRBV10-1 to TRBJ2-5, with D maybe TRBD2 (6 bases). CDR1 WNHNN and CDR2 SYGVQD come from the germline V gene (reference sequence). Trimming cost V 2 bases and J 1 base, with 14 bases left between them. The CDR3 runs 16 residues. The CDR3 sequence is CASSEGVGGPQETQYF. DNA of the CDR3: TGCGCCAGCAGTGAGGGGGTGGGAGGCCCCCAAGAGACCCAGTACTTC.

The chain joins TRBV6-5 to TRBJ1-1; TRBD1 is a possible D gene (6 bases). CDR3 length equals 14 residues. Germline V gives CDR1 MNHEY, CDR2 SVGAGI. The germline V and J ends were trimmed by 6 bases and 10 bases, with 21 bases remaining between them. The CDR3 bases are TGTGCCAGCAGAGATTGGGCAGGGGAGGGTGGAGCTTTCTTT. Translated: CASRDWAGEGGAFF.

V is TRBV2 and J is TRBJ2-7, with 10 bases lining up with TRBD1. Germline V lookup: CDR1 SNHLY, CDR2 FYNNEI. There are 12 residues in the CDR3. With 6 bases clipped from V and 6 bases from J, the junction kept 2 bases outside the gene matches. CDR3 DNA sequence: TGTGCCAGCAGAAGGACAGGGGGCGAGCAGTACTTC. It codes for CASRRTGGEQYF. The full variable domain, in which reference TRBV2 and TRBJ2-7 provide the parts outside the CDR3, is EPEVTQTPSHQVTQMGQEVILRCVPISNHLYFYWYRQILGQKVEFLVSFYNNEISEKSEIFDDQFSVERPDGSNFTLKIRSTKLEDSAMYFCASRRTGGEQYFGPGTRLTVT.

This rearrangement joins TRBV29-1 to TRBJ2-1, with D possibly being TRBD2 (5 bases). The CDR3 contains 11 residues. The V and J ends lost 8 bases and 9 bases respectively, with 14 bases between them. Germline V CDR1 and CDR2: SQVTM, ANQGSEA. CDR3 loop: CSILSAGEQFF. CDR3 sequence (DNA): TGCAGCATTTTGTCCGCGGGTGAGCAGTTCTTC.

The chain has TRBV6-5 and TRBJ1-5; a possible D gene is TRBD1 (5 bases). From germline, CDR1 is MNHEY and CDR2 SVGAGI. Trimming took 2 bases from V and 6 from J, leaving 11 bases between them. The CDR3 runs 14 residues. CDR3: CASSYLRGSQPQHF. Here the CDR3 DNA reads TGTGCCAGCAGTTACCTGCGGGGGTCTCAGCCCCAGCATTTT.

The chain has TRBV29-1 and TRBJ1-1, with 10 positions matching TRBD1. The CDR3 has 12 amino acids. The V gene end was trimmed by 4 bases and the J gene end by 4 bases; junction bases not matched to a gene: 0. Germline V gives CDR1 SQVTM, CDR2 ANQGSEA. The CDR3 sequence is CSVGTGGTEAFF. The CDR3 nucleotides read TGCAGCGTTGGGACAGGGGGCACTGAAGCTTTCTTT. The full variable domain, completed using reference TRBV29-1 and TRBJ1-1, is SAVISQKPSRDICQRGTSLTIQCQVDSQVTMMFWYRQQPGQSLTLIATANQGSEATYESGFVIDKFPISRPNLTFSTLTVSNMSPEDSSIYLCSVGTGGTEAFFGQGTRLTVV.

V gene TRBV13 combines with J gene TRBJ1-2; possible D gene TRBD1, 6 bases. The CDR3 sequence is 12 residues long. Trimming left V 8 bases short and J 6 bases short, with 13 bases between. The germline V gene encodes CDR1 PRHDT and CDR2 FYEKMQ (reference sequence). The CDR3 loop is CASSGEGNGYTF. The CDR3 nucleotides are TGTGCCAGCTCAGGGGAGGGAAATGGCTACACCTTC.

The V and J genes are TRBV27 and TRBJ1-1, with D possibly TRBD1 on 6 matching bases. Germline V CDR1 and CDR2: MNHEY, SMNVEV (reference sequence). The CDR3 has 14 residues. Trimming took off 5 bases at V and 7 bases at J, with 17 bases between the two ends. CDR3 nucleotide sequence: TGTGCCAGCAGTCTACAGGGTATAGGGAGTGAAGCTTTCTTT. Its translation is CASSLQGIGSEAFF.

The rearrangement uses TRBV9 and TRBJ1-1; tentative D call: TRBD1 (5 bases). Germline CDR1 is SGDLS and CDR2 is YYNGEE. This CDR3 spans 15 amino acids. The V gene lost 0 bases and the J gene lost 3 bases, with 12 bases spanning the gap. The CDR3 DNA follows: TGTGCCAGCAGCGTAGCGCAGGGCCATCACACTGAAGCTTTCTTT. It codes for CASSVAQGHHTEAFF.